This T cell receptor (beta chain) was captured by sequencing in a study of siplizumab effects on memory and regulatory T cells. V shed 0 bases and J 10 bases; nucleotides not matched to a gene: 6. Germline assignment: CDR1 SGHTA and CDR2 FQGTGA. CDR3 length: 15 amino acids. The table lists this clone with a count of one. What it binds is unknown. Other nucleotide sequences from this sample produce the same CDR3. General observations from the study: Alloreactive sequences traceable to unstimulated CD4+ memory cells declined significantly under siplizumab. Naive T cells seemed more diverse than memory cells and seemed major alloresponse contributors. A small minority of alloreactive clones were mapped to unstimulated subsets.

For every sample, roughly 94,000 TCR templates were assayed. TCRdb's table, derived via immunoSEQ multiplex PCR, lists solely in-frame clones and lacks some. The sample carries some 100,000 clones, 94% recorded once. The TCR sequence derives from a human donor in good health. The sample was Tregs sorted from blood. The rearrangement joins TRBV7-3 to TRBJ2-1; the match to TRBD2 covers 10 bases. The CDR3 sequence is CASSLTLAGVGEQFF. The CDR3, as DNA: TGTGCCAGCAGCTTAACGCTAGCGGGAGTAGGCGAGCAGTTCTTC.